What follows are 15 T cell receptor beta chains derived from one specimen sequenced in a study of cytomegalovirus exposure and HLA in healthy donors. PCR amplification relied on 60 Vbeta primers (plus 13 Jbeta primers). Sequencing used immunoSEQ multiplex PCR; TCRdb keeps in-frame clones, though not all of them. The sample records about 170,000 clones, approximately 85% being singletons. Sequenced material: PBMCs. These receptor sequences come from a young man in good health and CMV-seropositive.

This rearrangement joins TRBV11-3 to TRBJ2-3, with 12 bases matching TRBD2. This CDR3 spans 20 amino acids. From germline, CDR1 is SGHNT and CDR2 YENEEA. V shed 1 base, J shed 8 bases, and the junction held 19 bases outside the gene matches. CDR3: CASSLGRGLAGGPRLRTQYF. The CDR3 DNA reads TGTGCCAGCAGCTTAGGGCGCGGGCTAGCGGGAGGGCCTAGGCTGCGTACGCAGTATTTT.

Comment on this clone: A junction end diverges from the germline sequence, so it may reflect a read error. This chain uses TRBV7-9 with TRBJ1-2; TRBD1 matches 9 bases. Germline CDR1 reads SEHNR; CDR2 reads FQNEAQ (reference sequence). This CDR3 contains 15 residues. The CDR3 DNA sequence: TGTTCCAGCAGCGTTACGGGACAGGGAAGGGATGGCTACACCTTC. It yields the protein CSSSVTGQGRDGYTF.

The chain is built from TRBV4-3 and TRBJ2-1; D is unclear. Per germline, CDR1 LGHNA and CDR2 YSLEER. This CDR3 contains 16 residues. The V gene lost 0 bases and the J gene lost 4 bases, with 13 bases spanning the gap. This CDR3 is CASSQDRSVWYNEQFF. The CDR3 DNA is TGCGCCAGCAGCCAAGATAGGAGCGTTTGGTACAATGAGCAGTTCTTC.

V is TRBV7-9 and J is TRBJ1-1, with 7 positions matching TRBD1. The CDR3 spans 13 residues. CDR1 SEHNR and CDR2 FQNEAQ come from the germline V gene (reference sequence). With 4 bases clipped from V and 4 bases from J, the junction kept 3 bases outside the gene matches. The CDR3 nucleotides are TGTGCCAGCAGCTCCAGGGGGATCACTGAAGCTTTCTTT. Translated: CASSSRGITEAFF. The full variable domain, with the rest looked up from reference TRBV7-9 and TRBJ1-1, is DTGVSQNPRHKITKRGQNVTFRCDPISEHNRLYWYRQTLGQGPEFLTYFQNEAQLEKSRLLSDRFSAERPKGSFSTLEIQRTEQGDSAMYLCASSSRGITEAFFGQGTRLTVV.

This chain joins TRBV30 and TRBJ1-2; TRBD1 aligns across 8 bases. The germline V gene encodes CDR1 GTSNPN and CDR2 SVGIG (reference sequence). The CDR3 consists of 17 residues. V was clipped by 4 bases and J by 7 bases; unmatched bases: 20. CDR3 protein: CAWTETPLDRGPSGYTF. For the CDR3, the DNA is TGTGCCTGGACCGAAACTCCCCTAGACAGGGGACCGAGTGGCTACACCTTC.

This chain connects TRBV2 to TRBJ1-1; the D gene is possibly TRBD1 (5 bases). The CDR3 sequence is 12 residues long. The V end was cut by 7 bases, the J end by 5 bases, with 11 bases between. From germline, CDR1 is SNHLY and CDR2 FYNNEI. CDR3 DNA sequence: TGTGCCAGCACCCAGGGTCGGACTGAAGCTTTCTTT. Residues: CASTQGRTEAFF.

The CDR3 sequence is CASSLGQGGYNEQFF. The CDR3 DNA sequence: TGTGCCAGCAGCTTGGGACAGGGGGGATACAATGAGCAGTTCTTC. The chain uses TRBV5-8 and TRBJ2-1, with 9 bases fitting TRBD1. This CDR3 is 15 amino acids long. In germline, CDR1 is SGHTS, CDR2 YDEGEE. The ends lost 0 bases at V and 4 bases at J; junction bases unmatched: 2. Looking up the rest from reference TRBV5-8 and TRBJ2-1 gives the full variable domain: EAGVTQSPTHLIKTRGQQATLRCSPISGHTSVYWYQQALGLGLQFLLWYDEGEERNRGNFPPRFSGRQFPNYSSELNVNALELEDSALYLCASSLGQGGYNEQFFGPGTRLTVL.

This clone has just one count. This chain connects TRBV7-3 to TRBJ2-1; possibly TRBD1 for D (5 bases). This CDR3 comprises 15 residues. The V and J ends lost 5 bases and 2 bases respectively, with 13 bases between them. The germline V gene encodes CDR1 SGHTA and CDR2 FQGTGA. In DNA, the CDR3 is TGTGCCAGCAGCCCGAAATGGGGCCCCTACAATGAGCAGTTCTTC. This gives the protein CASSPKWGPYNEQFF.

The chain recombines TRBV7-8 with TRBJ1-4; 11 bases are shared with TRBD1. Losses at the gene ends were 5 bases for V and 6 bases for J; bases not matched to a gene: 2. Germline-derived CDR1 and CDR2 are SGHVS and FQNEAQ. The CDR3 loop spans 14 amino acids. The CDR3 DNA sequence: TGTGCCAGCAGCACGGACAGGGGGCATGAAAAACTGTTTTTT. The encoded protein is CASSTDRGHEKLFF.

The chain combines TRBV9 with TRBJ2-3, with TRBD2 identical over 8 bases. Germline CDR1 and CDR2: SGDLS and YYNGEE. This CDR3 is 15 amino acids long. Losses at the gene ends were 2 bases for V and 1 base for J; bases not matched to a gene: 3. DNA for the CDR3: TGTGCCAGCAGCGTGACTAGCGCCGGCACAGATACGCAGTATTTT. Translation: CASSVTSAGTDTQYF.

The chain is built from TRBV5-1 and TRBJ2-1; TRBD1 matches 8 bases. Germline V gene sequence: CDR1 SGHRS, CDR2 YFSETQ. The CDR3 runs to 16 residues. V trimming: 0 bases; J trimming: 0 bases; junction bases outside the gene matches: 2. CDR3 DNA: TGCGCCAGCAGCTTGGTAGGGACAGGCTCCTACAATGAGCAGTTCTTC. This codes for CASSLVGTGSYNEQFF.

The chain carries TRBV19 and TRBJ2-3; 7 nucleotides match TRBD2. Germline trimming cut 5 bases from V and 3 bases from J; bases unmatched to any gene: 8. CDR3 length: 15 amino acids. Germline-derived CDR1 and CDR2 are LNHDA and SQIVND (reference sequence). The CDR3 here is CASSERGGGTDTQYF. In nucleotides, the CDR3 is TGTGCCAGTAGTGAGCGGGGAGGCGGGACAGATACGCAGTATTTT.

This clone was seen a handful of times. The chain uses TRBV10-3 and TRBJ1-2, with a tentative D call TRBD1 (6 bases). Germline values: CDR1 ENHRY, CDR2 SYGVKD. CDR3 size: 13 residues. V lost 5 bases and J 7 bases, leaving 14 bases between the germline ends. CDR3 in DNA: TGTGCCATCAGTCCAGTACAGGGTGCTGGCTACACCTTC. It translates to CAISPVQGAGYTF.

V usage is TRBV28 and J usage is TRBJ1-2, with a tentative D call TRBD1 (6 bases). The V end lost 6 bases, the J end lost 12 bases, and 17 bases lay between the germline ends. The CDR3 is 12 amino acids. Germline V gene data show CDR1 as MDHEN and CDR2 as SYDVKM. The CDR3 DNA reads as TGTGCCAGCAGCTTAGCCGGGGGGGGCGACACCTTC. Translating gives CASSLAGGGDTF.

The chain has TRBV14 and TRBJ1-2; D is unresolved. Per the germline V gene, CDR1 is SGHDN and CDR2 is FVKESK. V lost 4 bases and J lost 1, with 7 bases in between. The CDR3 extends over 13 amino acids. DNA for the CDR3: TGTGCCAGCAGCCCCGGACTTAACTATGGCTACACCTTC. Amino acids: CASSPGLNYGYTF.